The 10 T cell receptor beta chains listed next were all sequenced from one sample in a study of T cell clonality in common variable immunodeficiency. TCRdb's copy holds only in-frame clones and misses some; the assay was immunoSEQ multiplex PCR. Listed for the sample are 25,000 to 30,000 clones, none seen a single time. Overall study results and limits: Common variable immunodeficiency TCR beta sequences reportedly had fewer deletions and N-nucleotide insertions.

No antigens are known for them. Sequenced material: peripheral blood mononuclear cells. These receptors came from a human donor with common variable immunodeficiency.

This clone has a count of ten or more. The read halts 3 residues ahead of the CDR3 end, with the missing end drawn from the germline J gene. The V gene is TRBV5-8, the J gene TRBJ2-1, with TRBD2 identical over 7 bases. V lost 2 bases to trimming and J lost 6 bases; unmatched junction nucleotides: 5. The V gene's germline CDR1 is SGHTS and CDR2 YDEGEE. The CDR3 is made up of 14 amino acids. The part of the CDR3 DNA that was read is TGTGCCAGCAGCTTAGCGGGAACCCCCAATGAG. Its protein is CASSLAGTPNE. The whole CDR3 protein is CASSLAGTPNEQFF.

As regards this clone: Coverage ceases 3 residues before the CDR3 finishes, and the germline J gene fills in the end. The rearrangement uses TRBV5-1 and TRBJ2-2, with a possible D match to TRBD1 (6 bases). Looked up from germline, CDR1 is SGHRS and CDR2 is YFSETQ. This CDR3 comprises 16 residues. Between the trimmed V and J ends, which lost 0 bases and 1 base, there was a span of 10 bases. This CDR3 is CASSLGLQGNTGELFF. The sequenced part of the CDR3 DNA is TGCGCCAGCAGCTTGGGGTTACAGGGGAACACCGGGGAG.

In this sample, this clone turned up many times. The read terminates 3 residues before the CDR3 end, so the remaining end is supplied by the germline J gene. J is TRBJ1-1 and V is TRBV5-4; 8 nucleotides align to TRBD1. The CDR3 is 13 residues long. Germline V CDR1 and CDR2: SGHNT, YYREEE (reference sequence). The J segment lost 6 bases and the V segment lost 0 bases, leaving 1 base of the junction unmatched. CDR3 sequence: CASSLAGGSEAFF. Partial CDR3 DNA: TGTGCCAGCAGCTTGGCAGGGGGCTCTGAA.

This clone was observed a few times. The read ends 3 residues early relative to the CDR3; the germline J gene fills the gap. The V and J genes are TRBV18 and TRBJ1-1; D uncertain. CDR1 and CDR2 (germline): KGHSH, LQKENI. The CDR3 extends over 12 amino acids. Incomplete CDR3 DNA: TGTGCCAGCTCACCCCGGCTCCGCGGG. Its translation: CASSPRLRG. The CDR3 reads in full as CASSPRLRGAFF.

This clone was seen at least ten times. Read sequence stops 3 residues before the CDR3 end, and the germline J gene provides the missing end. V usage is TRBV30 and J usage is TRBJ1-1, with D perhaps matching TRBD1 (5 bases). V dropped 0 bases and J dropped 3 bases, with 29 bases sitting between them. Germline CDR1 GTSNPN, CDR2 SVGIG (reference sequence). This CDR3 is built from 20 residues. CDR3 bases read: TGTGCCTGGAGTGTACCTTATCTTGGCAGGGTGGAGGTCAGGGACACTGAA. Translated, it gives CAWSVPYLGRVEVRDTE. The complete CDR3 protein is CAWSVPYLGRVEVRDTEAFF.

This clone was seen a handful of times. CDR3 protein: CSARGDYGTSGRDEQYF. Incomplete CDR3 DNA: TGCAGTGCTAGGGGGGATTACGGGACTAGCGGGAGGGACGAG. The genes are TRBV20-1 and TRBJ2-7; TRBD2 matches 16 bases. The read falls 3 residues short of the CDR3 end, and the missing part is taken from the germline J gene. The CDR3 contains 17 residues. V trimming: 3 bases; J trimming: 5 bases; junction bases outside the gene matches: 10. Germline values: CDR1 DFQATT, CDR2 SNEGSKA (reference sequence).

This clone was picked up a small number of times. The read stops 3 residues short of the end of the CDR3; the missing end is completed from the germline J gene. The V and J genes are TRBV5-1 and TRBJ1-2; D gene unclear. The CDR3 covers 16 residues. V lost 4 bases to trimming and J lost 1 base, with 17 bases between them. In germline, CDR1 is SGHRS, CDR2 YFSETQ. CDR3 residues: CASSPRHHRGNYGYTF. The sequenced part of the CDR3 DNA is TGCGCCAGCAGCCCACGACACCACAGAGGTAACTATGGC.

In the case of this clone: The read terminates 3 residues before the CDR3 end, so the remaining end is supplied by the germline J gene. The chain couples TRBV5-1 to TRBJ2-7; 7 bases match TRBD1. The J segment lost 5 bases and the V segment lost 1 base, leaving 3 bases of the junction unmatched. The CDR3 sequence is 13 residues long. Germline-derived CDR1 and CDR2 are SGHRS and YFSETQ. This chain's CDR3 is CASSLTGVDEQYF. The sequenced CDR3 bases are TGCGCCAGCAGCTTGACAGGGGTGGACGAG.

This clone occurred a few times. The read gets to within 3 residues of the CDR3 end, and the germline J gene fills in the rest. V is TRBV6-9 and J is TRBJ2-2; 11 nucleotides align to TRBD2. V lost 6 bases, J lost 4 bases, and 13 bases stayed unmatched. The CDR3 runs 18 residues. From germline, CDR1 is MNHGY and CDR2 SVAAGI. Here the CDR3 reads CASSPQLAGEWGTGELFF. CDR3 DNA, as far as it was read: TGTGCCAGCAGCCCACAACTAGCGGGAGAGTGGGGCACCGGGGAG.

The part of the CDR3 DNA that was read is TGTGCCAGCAGCCGCGGACTAGGAGGTTACAATGAG. Amino acid sequence: CASSRGLGGYNE. The entire CDR3 sequence reads CASSRGLGGYNEQFF. The chain links TRBV6-4 to TRBJ2-1; TRBD2 agrees at 7 bases. The read finishes 3 residues shy of the CDR3 end, and the germline J gene is used to complete it. CDR1 MRHNA and CDR2 SNTAGT come from the germline V gene. This CDR3 is built from 15 residues. Trimming removed 6 bases from V and 4 bases from J; junction bases left unmatched: 9.